The sequence of this TCR beta chain was determined in a study of Tregs in tolerant kidney transplant recipients. The V gene's germline CDR1 is SGHRS and CDR2 YFSETQ. V was cut by 0 bases and J by 3 bases, with 6 bases left in between. The CDR3 spans 13 residues. Unstimulated regulatory T cells (CD4+CD25+CD127-), CD4+CD25- non-regulatory cells, CD4 and CD8 cells were FACS-sorted from thawed PBMCs. Here immunoSEQ multiplex PCR was the method, and the copy in TCRdb shows in-frame clones only, minus some. The repertoire holds some 240,000 clones, with approximately 83% as singletons. The sequenced sample consisted of CD4+ T cells from blood. The chain links TRBV5-1 to TRBJ2-5; D call uncertain. This TCR came from a human donor in good health. The CDR3 region is CASSLGSEETQYF. The CDR3 nucleotides read TGCGCCAGCAGCTTGGGGTCAGAAGAGACCCAGTACTTC.